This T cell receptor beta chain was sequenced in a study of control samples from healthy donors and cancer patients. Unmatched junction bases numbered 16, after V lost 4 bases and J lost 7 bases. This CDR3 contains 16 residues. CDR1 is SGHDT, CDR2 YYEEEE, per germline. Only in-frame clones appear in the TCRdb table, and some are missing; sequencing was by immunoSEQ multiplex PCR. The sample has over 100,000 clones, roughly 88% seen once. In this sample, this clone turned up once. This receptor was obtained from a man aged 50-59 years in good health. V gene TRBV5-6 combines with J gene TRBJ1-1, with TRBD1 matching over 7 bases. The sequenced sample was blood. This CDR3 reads CASSRLSDGTAREAFF. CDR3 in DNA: TGTGCCAGCAGCAGGCTAAGCGACGGGACAGCCCGTGAAGCTTTCTTT.